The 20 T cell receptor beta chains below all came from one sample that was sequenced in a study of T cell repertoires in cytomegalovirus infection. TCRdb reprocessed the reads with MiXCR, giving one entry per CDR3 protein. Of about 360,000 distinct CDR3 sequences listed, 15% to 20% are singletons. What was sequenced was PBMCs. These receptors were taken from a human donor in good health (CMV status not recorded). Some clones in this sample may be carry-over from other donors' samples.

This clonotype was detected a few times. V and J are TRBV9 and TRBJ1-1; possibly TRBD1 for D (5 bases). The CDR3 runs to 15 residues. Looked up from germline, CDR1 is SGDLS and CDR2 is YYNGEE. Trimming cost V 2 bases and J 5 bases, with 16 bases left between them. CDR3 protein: CASSVRTTPGTEAFF. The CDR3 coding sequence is TGTGCCAGCAGCGTCAGGACAACCCCGGGGACTGAAGCTTTCTTT.

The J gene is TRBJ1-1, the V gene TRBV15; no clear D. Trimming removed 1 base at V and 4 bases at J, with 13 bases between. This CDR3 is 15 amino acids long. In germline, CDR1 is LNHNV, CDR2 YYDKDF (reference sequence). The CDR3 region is CATSRVIGGSTEAFF. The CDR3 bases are TGTGCCACCAGCAGAGTGATAGGAGGGAGCACTGAAGCTTTCTTT.

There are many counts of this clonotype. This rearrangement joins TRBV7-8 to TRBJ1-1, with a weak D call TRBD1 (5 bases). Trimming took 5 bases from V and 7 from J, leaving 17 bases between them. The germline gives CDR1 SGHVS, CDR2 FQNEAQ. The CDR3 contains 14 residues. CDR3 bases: TGTGCCAGCAGCCGAAATTACCAGGGAAGTGAAGCTTTCTTT. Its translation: CASSRNYQGSEAFF.

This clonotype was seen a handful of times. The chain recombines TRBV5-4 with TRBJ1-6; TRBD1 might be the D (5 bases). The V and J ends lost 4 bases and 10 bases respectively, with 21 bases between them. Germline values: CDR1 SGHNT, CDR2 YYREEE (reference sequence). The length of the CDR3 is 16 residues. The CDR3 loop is CASSDGRDGFGSPLHF. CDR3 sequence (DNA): TGTGCCAGCAGCGATGGTCGGGACGGCTTCGGGTCACCCCTCCACTTT.

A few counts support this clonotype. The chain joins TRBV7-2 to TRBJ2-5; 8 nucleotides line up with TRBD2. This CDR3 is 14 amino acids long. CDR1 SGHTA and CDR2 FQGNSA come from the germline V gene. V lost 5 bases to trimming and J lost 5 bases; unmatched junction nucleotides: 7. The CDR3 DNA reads TGTGCCAGCAGCCCACGGACTAGCCTCGAGACCCAGTACTTC. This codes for CASSPRTSLETQYF.

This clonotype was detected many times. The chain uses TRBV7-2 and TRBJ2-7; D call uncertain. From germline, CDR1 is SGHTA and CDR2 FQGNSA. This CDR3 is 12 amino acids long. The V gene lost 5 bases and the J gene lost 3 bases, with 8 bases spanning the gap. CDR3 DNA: TGTGCCAGCAGCGTCAACAGCTACGAGCAGTACTTC. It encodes CASSVNSYEQYF.

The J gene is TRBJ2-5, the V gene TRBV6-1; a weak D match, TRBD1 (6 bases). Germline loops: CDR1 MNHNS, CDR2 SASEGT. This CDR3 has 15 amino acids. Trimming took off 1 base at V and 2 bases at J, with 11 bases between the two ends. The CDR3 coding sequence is TGTGCCAGCAGTGAAGGAGGGGGTTTTCAAGAGACCCAGTACTTC. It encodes CASSEGGGFQETQYF.

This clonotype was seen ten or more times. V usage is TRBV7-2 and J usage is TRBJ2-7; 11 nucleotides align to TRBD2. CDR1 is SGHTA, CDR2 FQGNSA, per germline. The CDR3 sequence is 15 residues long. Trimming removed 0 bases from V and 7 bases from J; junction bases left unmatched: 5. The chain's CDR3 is CASSLASLAGGEQYF. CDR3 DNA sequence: TGTGCCAGCAGCTTAGCAAGCCTAGCGGGAGGTGAGCAGTACTTC.

The CDR3: CASSLDGVNNEQFF. The CDR3 DNA sequence: TGTGCCAGCAGCTTAGACGGGGTCAACAATGAGCAGTTCTTC. The chain links TRBV7-2 to TRBJ2-1; TRBD2 might be the D (5 bases). Germline values: CDR1 SGHTA, CDR2 FQGNSA. CDR3 length equals 14 residues. V lost 1 base, J lost 5 bases, and 9 bases lay in between.

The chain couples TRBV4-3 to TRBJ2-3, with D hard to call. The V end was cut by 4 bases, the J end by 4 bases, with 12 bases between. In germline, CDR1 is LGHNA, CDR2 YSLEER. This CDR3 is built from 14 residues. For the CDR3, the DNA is TGCGCCAGCAGCCGCATTTTAAGGGCAGATACGCAGTATTTT. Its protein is CASSRILRADTQYF.

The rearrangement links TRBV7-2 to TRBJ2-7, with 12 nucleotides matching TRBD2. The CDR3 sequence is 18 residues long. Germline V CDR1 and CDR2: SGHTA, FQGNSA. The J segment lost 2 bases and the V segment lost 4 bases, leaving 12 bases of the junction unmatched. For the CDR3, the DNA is TGTGCCAGCAGCTCTTCCCTAGCGGGAGGGTTACATGCCTACGAGCAGTACTTC. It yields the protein CASSSSLAGGLHAYEQYF.

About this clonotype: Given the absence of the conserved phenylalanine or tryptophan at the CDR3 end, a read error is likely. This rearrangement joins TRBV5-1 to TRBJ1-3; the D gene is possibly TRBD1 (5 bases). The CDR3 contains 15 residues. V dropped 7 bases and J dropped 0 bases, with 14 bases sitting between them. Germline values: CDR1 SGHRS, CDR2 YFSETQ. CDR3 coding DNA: TGCGCCAGCTCATCGGGGGACCTCTCTGGAAACACCATATATCTT. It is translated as CASSSGDLSGNTIYL.

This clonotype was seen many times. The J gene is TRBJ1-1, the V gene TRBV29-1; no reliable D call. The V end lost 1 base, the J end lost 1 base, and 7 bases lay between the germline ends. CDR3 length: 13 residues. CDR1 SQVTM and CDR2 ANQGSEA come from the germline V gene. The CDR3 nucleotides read TGCAGCGTTGAAGCTTGGACGAACACTGAAGCTTTCTTT. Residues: CSVEAWTNTEAFF.

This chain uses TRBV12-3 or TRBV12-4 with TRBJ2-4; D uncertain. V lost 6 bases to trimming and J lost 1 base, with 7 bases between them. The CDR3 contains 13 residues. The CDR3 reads CASRGIAKNIQYF. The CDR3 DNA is TGTGCCAGCAGGGGGATCGCCAAAAACATTCAGTACTTC.

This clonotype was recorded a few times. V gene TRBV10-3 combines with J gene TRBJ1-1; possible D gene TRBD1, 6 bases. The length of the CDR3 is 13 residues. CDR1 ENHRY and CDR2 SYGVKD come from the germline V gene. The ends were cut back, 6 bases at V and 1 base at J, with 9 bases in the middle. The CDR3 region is CAIRAGENTEAFF. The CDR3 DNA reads TGTGCCATCAGGGCAGGGGAGAACACTGAAGCTTTCTTT.

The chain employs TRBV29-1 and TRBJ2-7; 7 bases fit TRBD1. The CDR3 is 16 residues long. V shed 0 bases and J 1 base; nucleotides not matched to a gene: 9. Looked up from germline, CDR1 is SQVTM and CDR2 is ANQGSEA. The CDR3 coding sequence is TGCAGCGTTGAAGAGGCGTCCCTGACAGGGTCCTACGAGCAGTACTTC. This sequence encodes CSVEEASLTGSYEQYF.

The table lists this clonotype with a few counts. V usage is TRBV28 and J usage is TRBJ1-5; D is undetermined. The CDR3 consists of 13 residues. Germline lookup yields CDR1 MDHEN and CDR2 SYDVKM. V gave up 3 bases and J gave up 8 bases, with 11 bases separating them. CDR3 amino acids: CASSLLVGEPQHF. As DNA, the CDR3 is TGTGCCAGCAGTTTGTTGGTGGGTGAGCCCCAGCATTTT. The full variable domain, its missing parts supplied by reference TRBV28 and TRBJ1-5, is DVKVTQSSRYLVKRTGEKVFLECVQDMDHENMFWYRQDPGLGLRLIYFSYDVKMKEKGDIPEGYSVSREKKERFSLILESASTNQTSMYLCASSLLVGEPQHFGDGTRLSIL.

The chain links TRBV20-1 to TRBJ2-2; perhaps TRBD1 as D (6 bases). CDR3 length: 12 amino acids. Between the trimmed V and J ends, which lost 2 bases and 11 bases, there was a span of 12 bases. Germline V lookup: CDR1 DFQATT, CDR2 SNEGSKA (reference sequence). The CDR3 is CSARKQGGELFF. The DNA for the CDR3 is TGCAGTGCTAGAAAACAGGGTGGAGAGCTGTTTTTT.

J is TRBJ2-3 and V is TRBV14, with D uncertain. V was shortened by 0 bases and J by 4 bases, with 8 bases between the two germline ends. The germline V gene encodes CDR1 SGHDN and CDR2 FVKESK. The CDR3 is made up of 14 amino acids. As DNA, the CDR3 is TGTGCCAGCAGCCAAGATTTACTGGCAGATACGCAGTATTTT. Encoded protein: CASSQDLLADTQYF.

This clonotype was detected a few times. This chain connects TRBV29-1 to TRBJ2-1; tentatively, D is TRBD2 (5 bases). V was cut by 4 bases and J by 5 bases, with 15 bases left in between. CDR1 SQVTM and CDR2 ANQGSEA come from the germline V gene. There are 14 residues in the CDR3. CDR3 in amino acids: CSVGRLASHNEQFF. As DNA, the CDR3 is TGCAGCGTTGGTCGGTTAGCGAGCCACAATGAGCAGTTCTTC.